The 10 T cell receptor beta chains below were found in one sample sequenced in a study of blood T cells in healthy people across ages. The second PCR ran about 6 to 12 cycles with a sample-barcoded 5' primer and J-beta primers. TCRdb reprocessed the 5' RACE reads with MiXCR, giving one entry per CDR3 protein. The repertoire has 1.5 million to 2 million distinct CDR3 sequences, roughly 28% of them found once; the top ten carry over 7%. The specimen was blood. These receptors all come from a woman aged 25-40 years in good health.

V gene TRBV12-3 or TRBV12-4 combines with J gene TRBJ2-7; 9 bases fit TRBD2. This CDR3 has 16 amino acids. Germline trimming cut 1 base from V and 3 bases from J; bases unmatched to any gene: 7. CDR3 sequence (DNA): TGTGCCAGCAGTTTAGTCTGGGGGACTAGCAGCTACGAGCAGTACTTC. This codes for CASSLVWGTSSYEQYF.

With respect to this clonotype: One junction end does not reproduce the germline sequence, and a read error may be involved. The V and J genes are TRBV11-2 and TRBJ2-5; no clear D gene. CDR3 length: 13 residues. CDR1 and CDR2 from the germline V gene are SGHAT and FQNNGV. Here the CDR3 DNA reads TGTGCCAGCAGCTTAGCTCTCCAAGAGCCCCAGTACTTC. It translates to CASSLALQEPQYF.

The table lists this clonotype with a few counts. J is TRBJ2-1 and V is TRBV5-1, with a possible D match to TRBD2 (6 bases). The CDR3 totals 16 residues. V gave up 0 bases and J gave up 5 bases, with 15 bases separating them. Germline V gene sequence: CDR1 SGHRS, CDR2 YFSETQ. CDR3 sequence reads: CASSLAGGAVNNEQFF. In DNA form, the CDR3 reads TGCGCCAGCAGCTTGGCCGGGGGAGCGGTTAACAATGAGCAGTTCTTC.

The chain links TRBV3-1 to TRBJ2-3; 16 bases line up with TRBD2. Trimming took 3 bases from V and 5 from J; bases not matched to a gene: 11. The CDR3 has 19 amino acids. Germline values: CDR1 LGHDT, CDR2 YNNKEL (reference sequence). CDR3 in amino acids: CASSQSPPGLAGGKDTQYF. For the CDR3, the DNA is TGTGCCAGCAGCCAGTCTCCCCCGGGACTAGCGGGAGGGAAAGATACGCAGTATTTT.

A few counts support this clonotype. The chain is built from TRBV12-5 and TRBJ2-2; TRBD2 might be the D (5 bases). Germline V lookup: CDR1 LGHNT, CDR2 FRNRAP. The CDR3 has 15 amino acids. V was cut by 6 bases and J by 3 bases, with 14 bases left in between. The CDR3: CASGPPRGYTGELFF. The DNA for the CDR3 is TGTGCTAGTGGCCCCCCCCGCGGGTACACCGGGGAGCTGTTTTTT.

This clonotype was counted between two and nine times. V usage is TRBV10-1 and J usage is TRBJ2-3; 7 positions match TRBD1. Trimming took 4 bases from V and 0 from J; bases not matched to a gene: 4. The CDR3 extends over 15 amino acids. Germline CDR1 reads WNHNN; CDR2 reads SYGVQD (reference sequence). The DNA of the CDR3 is TGCGCCAGCAGTGGTGGACAGGCTAGCACAGATACGCAGTATTTT. This translates into CASSGGQASTDTQYF.

For this clonotype: A much larger clonotype is one base distant, so this may be a read error. This chain connects TRBV29-1 to TRBJ2-7; tentatively, D is TRBD2 (6 bases). The last part of the DNA fits TRBJ2-1 better; the J call may be wrong. Per the germline V gene, CDR1 is SQVTM and CDR2 is ANQGSEA. The CDR3 length is 14 residues. CDR3 sequence: CSFLLAWERETQFF. Written as DNA, the CDR3 is TGCAGCTTCCTCCTAGCTTGGGAACGGGAGACCCAGTTCTTC.

The chain recombines TRBV20-1 with TRBJ2-3; tentative D call: TRBD2 (5 bases). The CDR3 contains 10 residues. V was trimmed by 5 bases and J by 8 bases, leaving 8 bases between them. Germline CDR1 reads DFQATT; CDR2 reads SNEGSKA (reference sequence). The CDR3 DNA reads TGCAGTGCTCTAGCCGGTACGCAGTATTTT. Its protein product is CSALAGTQYF.

J is TRBJ2-3 and V is TRBV28; D is undetermined. This CDR3 is 13 amino acids long. Germline V gene lookup returns CDR1 MDHEN and CDR2 SYDVKM. With 4 bases removed from V and 4 bases from J, the gap between germline ends came to 9 bases. The CDR3 coding sequence is TGTGCCAGCAGTTATCCTAGTGCAGATACGCAGTATTTT. Translated, it gives CASSYPSADTQYF.

The chain couples TRBV20-1 to TRBJ1-1; D perhaps matches TRBD1 (5 bases). Germline V lookup: CDR1 DFQATT, CDR2 SNEGSKA (reference sequence). CDR3 length: 14 amino acids. V dropped 0 bases and J dropped 4 bases, with 12 bases sitting between them. The CDR3 spells CSAREAGYGTEAFF. The DNA of the CDR3 is TGCAGTGCTAGAGAGGCAGGGTATGGCACTGAAGCTTTCTTT.